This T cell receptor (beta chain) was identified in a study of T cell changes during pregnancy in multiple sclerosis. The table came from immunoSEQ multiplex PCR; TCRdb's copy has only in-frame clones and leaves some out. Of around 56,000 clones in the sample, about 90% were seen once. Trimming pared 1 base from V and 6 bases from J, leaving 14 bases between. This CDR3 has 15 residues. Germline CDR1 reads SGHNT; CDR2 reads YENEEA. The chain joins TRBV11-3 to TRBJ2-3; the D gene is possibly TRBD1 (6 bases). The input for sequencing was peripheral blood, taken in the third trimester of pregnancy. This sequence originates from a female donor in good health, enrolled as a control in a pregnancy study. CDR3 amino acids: CASSLGWTEADTQYF. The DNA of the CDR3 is TGTGCCAGCAGCTTAGGGTGGACAGAGGCGGATACGCAGTATTTT. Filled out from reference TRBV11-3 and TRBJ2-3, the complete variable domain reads EAGVVQSPRYKIIEKKQPVAFWCNPISGHNTLYWYLQNLGQGPELLIRYENEEAVDDSQLPKDRFSAERLKGVDSTLKIQPAELGDSAVYLCASSLGWTEADTQYFGPGTRLTVL.